This TCR beta chain is from a study of cytomegalovirus exposure and HLA in healthy donors. Study-wide points: Association of a missense DCLRE1C variant with TCR beta V- and J-gene trimming was reported in a later analysis. DRB1 showed the most TCR associations and HLA-C the fewest in a later analysis, as rates varied by HLA locus. Within an earlier analysis, most TCR beta V segments proved productive either about 87% or about 30% of the time. TCR beta chains associated with HLA were, in a later analysis, more clonally expanded than equally common others.

On this clone: The antigen is undetermined.

The CDR3 length is 13 residues. V was shortened by 0 bases and J by 0 bases, with 3 bases between the two germline ends. From germline, CDR1 is GTSNPN and CDR2 SVGIG (reference sequence). Primers: 60 Vbeta forward and 13 Jbeta reverse. The data were produced by immunoSEQ multiplex PCR, yet TCRdb's version contains in-frame clones alone and is incomplete. The sample holds about 52,000 clones; roughly 53% are singletons and the top ten take 10% to 15%. The rearrangement links TRBV30 to TRBJ1-5, with D uncertain. Material: PBMCs. The receptor was isolated from a human donor in good health. The CDR3 region is CAWSVHSNQPQHF. The CDR3, as DNA: TGTGCCTGGAGTGTACATAGCAATCAGCCCCAGCATTTT.